These 6 T cell receptor beta chains share one sample of origin, sequenced in a study of T cells after yellow fever vaccination. Each CDR3 protein is one row after TCRdb ran MiXCR on the 5' RACE reads. The table records roughly 250,000 distinct CDR3 sequences, over 10% of them present only once. The sample here was CD4+ T cells sorted from PBMCs, taken 45 days after the yellow fever booster vaccination. The source is a man aged 25-45 years who received the YFV17D yellow fever vaccine.

This chain uses TRBV20-1 with TRBJ2-4, with D perhaps matching TRBD1 (5 bases). The V and J ends lost 5 bases and 2 bases respectively, with 16 bases between them. The V gene's germline CDR1 is DFQATT and CDR2 SNEGSKA (reference sequence). The CDR3 has 15 residues. The CDR3 DNA reads as TGCAGTGCTGGTGGACACCTATATACCAAAAACATTCAGTACTTC. It specifies CSAGGHLYTKNIQYF.

This clonotype appeared a few times. The gene calls are TRBV2 and TRBJ1-4; 11 bases agree with TRBD1. The CDR3 spans 15 residues. V dropped 6 bases and J dropped 8; count of bases not matched to a gene: 8. The V gene's germline CDR1 is SNHLY and CDR2 FYNNEI. In DNA form, the CDR3 reads TGTGCCAGCAGGGACAGGGGGCTTGTTATCGAAAAACTGTTTTTT. As protein: CASRDRGLVIEKLFF.

This clonotype was counted a few times. The J gene is TRBJ2-5, the V gene TRBV13; 7 bases agree with TRBD2. Trimming removed 3 bases from V and 5 bases from J; junction bases left unmatched: 12. The CDR3 consists of 16 residues. Germline-derived CDR1 and CDR2 are PRHDT and FYEKMQ (reference sequence). For the CDR3, the DNA is TGTGCCAGCAGCTTTGCTAGCGGACTTCGTGGGGAGACCCAGTACTTC. This encodes CASSFASGLRGETQYF.

This clonotype was recorded at least ten times. The chain carries TRBV5-1 and TRBJ1-2, with 8 bases that match TRBD1. The CDR3 is 14 residues long. J lost 4 bases, V lost 0 bases, and 2 bases had no gene match. CDR1 SGHRS and CDR2 YFSETQ come from the germline V gene. CDR3 in DNA: TGCGCCAGCAGCTTGGGACAGGGGCCCTATGGCTACACCTTC. This encodes CASSLGQGPYGYTF.

The gene calls are TRBV28 and TRBJ2-1, with D possibly being TRBD2 (7 bases). The V gene lost 0 bases and the J gene lost 9 bases, with 21 bases spanning the gap. The V gene's germline CDR1 is MDHEN and CDR2 SYDVKM. This CDR3 is built from 17 residues. CDR3 bases: TGTGCCAGCAGTTTATGGCCCGCAGGACTAGGGGGGCGTGAGCAGTTCTTC. Translated, it gives CASSLWPAGLGGREQFF.

The gene calls are TRBV5-1 and TRBJ2-7, with D possibly being TRBD2 (5 bases). Trimming shortened V by 4 bases and J by 5 bases, and 13 bases separated the two germline ends. CDR3 length: 13 residues. Per germline, CDR1 SGHRS and CDR2 YFSETQ. CDR3 DNA sequence: TGCGCCAGCAGCGCCTCCTCGGGGAACGAGCAGTACTTC. The encoded protein is CASSASSGNEQYF.